The sequence of this T cell receptor (beta chain) was determined in a study of T cells in localized non-small cell lung cancer. Whole-study results and caveats: Without multi-region sequencing, intratumor heterogeneity could not be excluded. In the blood, greater T cell density corresponded to longer overall survival.

The CDR3 loop spans 18 amino acids. V lost 4 bases and J lost 1; bases outside the gene matches: 10. The germline gives CDR1 SGHRS, CDR2 YFSETQ. This clone showed up just once. The antigen remains undetermined. Clones were sequenced by immunoSEQ multiplex PCR, and TCRdb holds only the in-frame ones, with some missing. The sample includes 130,000 or so clones, roughly 90% of them seen just once. The TCR sequence derives from a female donor over 55 with stage I lung adenocarcinoma. This chain uses TRBV5-1 with TRBJ2-5; 13 bases agree with TRBD2. Source: peripheral blood, taken before any cancer treatment. This CDR3 is CASSGLGLAGFVQETQYF. The DNA of the CDR3 is TGCGCCAGCAGCGGTTTGGGACTAGCGGGGTTCGTCCAAGAGACCCAGTACTTC.